Below are 25 T cell receptor beta chains sequenced from a single sample in a study of monozygotic twins with cystic fibrosis. Repertoires were generated with immunoSEQ multiplex PCR, while TCRdb's copy carries only in-frame clones and drops some. The data contain about 32,000 clones, roughly 96% of them singletons. The sequenced material came from blood. These receptors were obtained from a girl aged 2-10 years with cystic fibrosis.

The chain uses TRBV9 and TRBJ1-2; D gene uncertain. Germline V lookup: CDR1 SGDLS, CDR2 YYNGEE. The CDR3 runs 14 residues. Deletions cut 3 bases from V and 5 bases from J, with 14 bases between. This CDR3 reads CASSANSPWYGYTF. The DNA of the CDR3 is TGTGCCAGCAGCGCCAATAGCCCATGGTATGGCTACACCTTC.

This chain joins TRBV6-4 and TRBJ2-3; D is possibly TRBD1 or TRBD2 (5 bases each). V lost 0 bases and J 9 bases, leaving 16 bases between the germline ends. Germline CDR1 and CDR2: MRHNA and SNTAGT. The CDR3 sequence is 15 residues long. In DNA, the CDR3 is TGTGCCAGCAGTGACTCAATCGACCCCGGGGCCACGCAGTATTTT. This sequence encodes CASSDSIDPGATQYF.

This clone occurred once. J is TRBJ2-7 and V is TRBV5-1; TRBD1 agrees at 8 bases. Per germline, CDR1 SGHRS and CDR2 YFSETQ. After removal of 2 bases from V and 3 bases from J, the junction contained 22 bases not matched to a gene. This CDR3 is built from 20 residues. CDR3 protein: CASSFRSGDRSLMRNYEQYF. The CDR3 region has the DNA TGCGCCAGCAGCTTCAGATCGGGGGACAGGAGCCTAATGCGTAACTACGAGCAGTACTTC.

This CDR3 is CASSLSDPYIQPQHF. Here the CDR3 DNA reads TGTGCCAGCAGTTTATCGGACCCCTACATCCAGCCCCAGCATTTT. The chain joins TRBV27 to TRBJ1-5; D gene ambiguous. Between the trimmed V and J ends, which lost 0 bases and 7 bases, there was a span of 13 bases. CDR3 length: 15 residues. The germline V gene has CDR1 MNHEY and CDR2 SMNVEV (reference sequence).

V is TRBV5-1 and J is TRBJ2-7; TRBD2 matches 9 bases. J lost 5 bases, V lost 1 base, and 10 bases had no gene match. CDR1 SGHRS and CDR2 YFSETQ come from the germline V gene. The CDR3 has 16 amino acids. CDR3 protein: CASSLSGGRAGNEQYF. The CDR3 nucleotides are TGCGCCAGCAGCTTGTCCGGCGGGAGGGCCGGAAACGAGCAGTACTTC.

As concerns this clone: The junction shows a germline mismatch at one end, possibly a read error. The chain carries TRBV7-7 and TRBJ2-3; no clear D. The CDR3 has 14 amino acids. Per the germline V gene, CDR1 is SSHAT and CDR2 is FNYEAQ (reference sequence). Here the CDR3 DNA reads TGTGCTAGCAGCTTAGACGCTGGCACAGATACGCAGTATTTT. Translated: CASSLDAGTDTQYF.

The gene calls are TRBV5-1 and TRBJ2-5; 12 positions agree with TRBD2. Germline loops: CDR1 SGHRS, CDR2 YFSETQ. The CDR3 length is 14 residues. Trimming took 5 bases from V and 4 from J; bases not matched to a gene: 3. This chain's CDR3 is CASSRLAGVETQYF. CDR3 nucleotide sequence: TGCGCCAGCAGTAGACTAGCGGGAGTAGAGACCCAGTACTTC.

J is TRBJ2-1 and V is TRBV6-1, with D hard to call. This CDR3 has 16 residues. Germline loops: CDR1 MNHNS, CDR2 SASEGT. Trimming left V 4 bases short and J 9 bases short, with 22 bases between. The CDR3 region has the DNA TGTGCCAGCAGTGCCCGACACCTTAACTTGGGCGGTGAGCAGTTCTTC. Encoded protein: CASSARHLNLGGEQFF.

The chain links TRBV30 to TRBJ1-2, with D maybe TRBD1 (5 bases). CDR3 length: 16 residues. Trimming took 4 bases from V and 3 from J, leaving 21 bases between them. The germline CDR1 and CDR2 sequences are GTSNPN and SVGIG (reference sequence). DNA for the CDR3: TGTGCCTGGAAACAATACCGGGACCGCCTCGACTATGGCTACACCTTC. As protein: CAWKQYRDRLDYGYTF.

This clone appeared a single time. The rearrangement uses TRBV9 and TRBJ1-4, with TRBD1 matching over 11 bases. In germline, CDR1 is SGDLS, CDR2 YYNGEE. V lost 3 bases and J lost 7; bases outside the gene matches: 5. CDR3 length equals 15 residues. The CDR3 reads CASSAAGTGGEKLFF. CDR3 sequence (DNA): TGTGCCAGCAGCGCAGCCGGGACAGGGGGTGAAAAACTGTTTTTT. The full variable domain, in which reference TRBV9 and TRBJ1-4 provide the parts outside the CDR3, is DSGVTQTPKHLITATGQRVTLRCSPRSGDLSVYWYQQSLDQGLQFLIQYYNGEERAKGNILERFSAQQFPDLHSELNLSSLELGDSALYFCASSAAGTGGEKLFFGSGTQLSVL.

The rearrangement uses TRBV30 and TRBJ1-1, with a weak D call TRBD1 (6 bases). CDR3 length: 13 residues. Germline lookup yields CDR1 GTSNPN and CDR2 SVGIG (reference sequence). V lost 0 bases to trimming and J lost 1 base, with 6 bases between them. The CDR3, as DNA: TGTGCCTGGAGTGTACAGGGGAACACTGAAGCTTTCTTT. Protein product: CAWSVQGNTEAFF.

The chain employs TRBV12-5 and TRBJ2-7; D possibly corresponds to TRBD2 (5 bases). Trimming cost V 6 bases and J 3 bases, with 15 bases left between them. This CDR3 has 14 amino acids. Germline CDR1 and CDR2: LGHNT and FRNRAP. The CDR3 DNA reads TGTGCTAGTGGGGCTTGGGAGAACTACTACGAGCAGTACTTC. It is translated as CASGAWENYYEQYF.

The chain joins TRBV2 to TRBJ2-3; no reliable D call. V was pared by 5 bases and J by 6 bases, with 18 bases between. Looked up from germline, CDR1 is SNHLY and CDR2 is FYNNEI. The CDR3 totals 15 residues. CDR3 in DNA: TGTGCCAGCAGTTGGGATAAGGTGATGACTGATACGCAGTATTTT. This encodes CASSWDKVMTDTQYF. The entire variable domain, with the rest obtained from reference TRBV2 and TRBJ2-3, is as follows: EPEVTQTPSHQVTQMGQEVILRCVPISNHLYFYWYRQILGQKVEFLVSFYNNEISEKSEIFDDQFSVERPDGSNFTLKIRSTKLEDSAMYFCASSWDKVMTDTQYFGPGTRLTVL.

The chain uses TRBV29-1 and TRBJ2-7, with 7 bases lining up with TRBD1. The germline V gene encodes CDR1 SQVTM and CDR2 ANQGSEA. The length of the CDR3 is 13 residues. V lost 6 bases, J lost 3 bases, and 8 bases stayed unmatched. In nucleotides, the CDR3 is TGCAGCGTCAAGACAGGGCTAGGCTACGAGCAGTACTTC. Encoded protein: CSVKTGLGYEQYF.

The chain carries TRBV10-2 and TRBJ1-1; D is undetermined. The CDR3 is made up of 13 amino acids. The V end was cut by 0 bases, the J end by 7 bases, with 9 bases between. Germline V gives CDR1 WSHSY, CDR2 SAAADI. Here the CDR3 DNA reads TGCGCCAGCAGTGAGTCTATTAGTAATGAAGCTTTCTTT. The encoded protein is CASSESISNEAFF.

The chain recombines TRBV30 with TRBJ2-5; no reliable D call. The V gene lost 2 bases and the J gene lost 3 bases, with 7 bases spanning the gap. Germline-derived CDR1 and CDR2 are GTSNPN and SVGIG (reference sequence). The CDR3 consists of 12 residues. The CDR3 loop reads CAWSPLEETQYF. In DNA, the CDR3 is TGTGCCTGGAGTCCCCTGGAAGAGACCCAGTACTTC.

This clone was seen only once. The CDR3 bases are TGCGCCAGCAGCCATTTCTATTTGTGGCGGGACCGTTCCTACAATGAGCAGTTCTTC. Its translation is CASSHFYLWRDRSYNEQFF. The chain has TRBV4-1 and TRBJ2-1, with a tentative D call TRBD2 (6 bases). CDR1 and CDR2 from the germline V gene are MGHRA and YSYEKL. V lost 3 bases, J lost 1 base, and 22 bases lay in between. The CDR3 runs 19 residues.

The CDR3, as DNA: TGTGCCAGCATCTCAGGGGATCCCACTGAAGCTTTCTTT. Residues: CASISGDPTEAFF. The chain has TRBV21-1 and TRBJ1-1; the table's D call of TRBD1 was not tested on the DNA. TRBV21-1 is termed a pseudogene. The CDR3 consists of 13 residues.

This sequence joins TRBV21-1 and TRBJ1-1; TRBD1, the table's D call, was not compared with the DNA. TRBV21-1 is annotated as a pseudogene. There are 15 residues in the CDR3. The CDR3 region is CASSPNWTGGFGAFF. CDR3 DNA sequence: TGTGCCAGCAGCCCAAACTGGACAGGGGGATTTGGAGCTTTCTTT.

The chain couples TRBV28 to TRBJ2-1, with D possibly matching TRBD1 (5 bases). Trimming left V 2 bases short and J 5 bases short, with 10 bases between. The CDR3 runs 14 residues. Germline CDR1 reads MDHEN; CDR2 reads SYDVKM. The CDR3 DNA reads TGTGCCAGCAGTTTACTGTGGGGCGACAATGAGCAGTTCTTC. Protein product: CASSLLWGDNEQFF.

The gene calls are TRBV6-1 and TRBJ1-2, with TRBD1 matching over 7 bases. The length of the CDR3 is 19 residues. Germline V gives CDR1 MNHNS, CDR2 SASEGT. J lost 3 bases, V lost 4 bases, and 20 bases had no gene match. The CDR3 DNA reads as TGTGCCAGCAGTGTTGATCAGTACGGGACAGACCTTATCTACTATGGCTACACCTTC. Protein product: CASSVDQYGTDLIYYGYTF.

The chain employs TRBV6-1 and TRBJ1-5; a weak D match, TRBD1 (5 bases). Trimming stripped 10 bases from V and 2 bases from J, with 12 bases between. The CDR3 consists of 13 residues. CDR1 and CDR2 from the germline V gene are MNHNS and SASEGT. As DNA, the CDR3 is TGTGCCATGGGGGGTACAGGCAATCAGCCCCAGCATTTT. Translating it yields CAMGGTGNQPQHF.

The chain employs TRBV4-1 and TRBJ1-2; D unclear. This CDR3 spans 14 amino acids. V lost 0 bases, J lost 8 bases, and 13 bases lay in between. The germline gives CDR1 MGHRA, CDR2 YSYEKL. CDR3 DNA: TGCGCCAGCAGCCAAGACCCCCCTAACCGGGGCTACACCTTC. It codes for CASSQDPPNRGYTF.

The V and J genes are TRBV6-5 and TRBJ1-1; D call uncertain. The CDR3 runs to 13 residues. Germline V gives CDR1 MNHEY, CDR2 SVGAGI. Between the trimmed V and J ends, which lost 4 bases and 5 bases, there was a span of 11 bases. The CDR3 DNA sequence: TGTGCCAGCAGTTCCCTGAGGAGGACTGAAGCTTTCTTT. This gives the protein CASSSLRRTEAFF.

The chain couples TRBV4-2 to TRBJ1-1; no clear D gene. V lost 1 base, J lost 10 bases, and 13 bases lay in between. This CDR3 has 13 residues. Per the germline V gene, CDR1 is LGHNA and CDR2 is YNFKEQ. CDR3 in amino acids: CASSQGGRYGAFF. CDR3 coding DNA: TGTGCCAGCAGCCAAGGCGGACGGTATGGAGCTTTCTTT.